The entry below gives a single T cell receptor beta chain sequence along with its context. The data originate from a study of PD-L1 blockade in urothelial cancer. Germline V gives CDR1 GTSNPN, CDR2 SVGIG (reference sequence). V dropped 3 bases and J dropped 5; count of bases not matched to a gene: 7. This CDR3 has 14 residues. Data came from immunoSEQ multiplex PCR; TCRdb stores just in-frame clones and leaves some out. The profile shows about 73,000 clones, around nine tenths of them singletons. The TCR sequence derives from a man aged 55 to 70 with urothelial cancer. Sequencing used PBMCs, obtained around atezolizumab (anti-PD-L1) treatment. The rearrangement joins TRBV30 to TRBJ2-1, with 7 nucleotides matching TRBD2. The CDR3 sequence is CAWSLGLVNNEQFF. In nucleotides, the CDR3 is TGTGCCTGGAGCCTCGGACTAGTAAACAATGAGCAGTTCTTC.